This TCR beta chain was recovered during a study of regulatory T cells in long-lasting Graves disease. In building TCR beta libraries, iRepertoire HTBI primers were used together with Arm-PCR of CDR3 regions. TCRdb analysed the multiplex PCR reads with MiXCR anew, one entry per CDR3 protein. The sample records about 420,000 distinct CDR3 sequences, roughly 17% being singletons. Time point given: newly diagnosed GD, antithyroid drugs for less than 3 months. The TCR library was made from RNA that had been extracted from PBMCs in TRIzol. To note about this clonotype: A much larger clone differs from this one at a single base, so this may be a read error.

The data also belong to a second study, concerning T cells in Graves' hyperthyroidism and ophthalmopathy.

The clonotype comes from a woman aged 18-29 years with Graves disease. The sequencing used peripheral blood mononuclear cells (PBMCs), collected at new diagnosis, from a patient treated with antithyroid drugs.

CDR3 residues: CASSHANRAQFF. In nucleotides, the CDR3 is TGTGCCAGCAGCCACGCGAACAGGGCCCAGTTCTTC. The chain employs TRBV7-9 and TRBJ2-1; maybe TRBD1 (6 bases). The CDR3 contains 12 residues. The germline CDR1 and CDR2 sequences are SEHNR and FQNEAQ (reference sequence). V lost 5 bases to trimming and J lost 13 bases, with 15 bases between them.